This TCR beta chain was found in a study of blood T cell repertoires in COVID-19. Study details: Sample material is recorded as cDNA or gDNA derived from T cells, B-cell-depleted T cells, or PBMCs.

Per the study methods: Amplified reference gene primers provided the basis for estimating nucleated cell counts. Profiling relied on immunoSEQ multiplex PCR, and the TCRdb table lists in-frame clones only, not all of them. The V and J calls and clone size were taken over from that table, and D and trimming were inferred from the DNA. This table holds fewer than 250,000 clones, about nine tenths found once. CDR3 size: 15 residues. V was pared by 6 bases and J by 7 bases, with 11 bases of the junction left unmatched. From germline, CDR1 is LNHDA and CDR2 SQIVND (reference sequence). This receptor was identified in a middle-aged man with COVID-19, enrolled during active disease. Sample: peripheral blood. This rearrangement joins TRBV19 to TRBJ1-4, with 7 bases that match TRBD1. The CDR3 DNA reads TGTGCCAGTAGCGACAGGGTTTCTTATCCTGAAAAACTGTTTTTT. Its translation is CASSDRVSYPEKLFF.